These 2 T cell receptor beta chains came from one sample sequenced in a study of T-cell reconstitution after alpha-beta-depleted transplantation in children. The library targeted TCRbeta and was prepared with unique molecular identifiers. TCRdb reprocessed the PCR reads with MiXCR, giving one entry per CDR3 protein. The sample includes hundreds of thousands of distinct CDR3 sequences, around 15% of them seen just once. Sequencing was performed on PBMCs, mostly from graft donor cells, taken 360 days after TCRalphabeta/CD19-depleted stem cell transplant. Every receptor here comes from a boy younger than two who had a stem cell transplant for Wiskott-Aldrich syndrome, so the T cells may come from the graft donor.

The genes are TRBV16 and TRBJ2-4; 8 nucleotides match TRBD2. The V gene's germline CDR1 is KGHSY and CDR2 FQNENV. Trimming at V came to 4 bases and at J to 9 bases, leaving 8 bases not matched to a gene. This CDR3 comprises 14 residues. CDR3 protein: CASSLSGGFGIQYF. The CDR3 region has the DNA TGTGCCAGCAGCCTCTCGGGGGGGTTCGGCATTCAGTACTTC. Complete variable domain (other parts from reference TRBV16 and TRBJ2-4): GEEVAQTPKHLVRGEGQKAKLYCAPIKGHSYVFWYQQVLKNEFKFLISFQNENVFDETGMPKERFSAKCLPNSPCSLEIQATKLEDSAVYFCASSLSGGFGIQYFGAGTRLSVL.

The V call is TRBV5-1, the J call TRBJ2-5; TRBD1 matches at 9 bases. The CDR3 has 15 amino acids. In germline, CDR1 is SGHRS, CDR2 YFSETQ. J gave up 5 bases and V 3 bases, and 8 bases lay outside the gene matches. The CDR3, as DNA: TGCGCCAGCAGCTCGCTACAGGGGGCGCAGGAGACCCAGTACTTC. Translation: CASSSLQGAQETQYF.